The entry below describes one T cell receptor beta chain. In the source study's methods: Reference gene primer amplification gave nucleated cell count estimates. Sequencing used immunoSEQ multiplex PCR; TCRdb keeps in-frame clones, though not all of them. The V and J calls and the clone size are those of that table, but D and trimming were determined from the DNA. The data contain roughly 180,000 clones, approximately 80% of them singletons. Residents of 20 to 25 US areas, aged roughly 18 to 89 years, made up the participants. A COVID-19 case was met by exposed participants within 2 weeks before study entry. This sample is part of a study of blood T cell repertoires in COVID-19. In the study overall: Whether acute or convalescent, the COVID-19 samples came from the United States, Italy and Spain.

The germline CDR1 and CDR2 sequences are SGHTA and FQGNSA. CDR3 size: 19 residues. V gave up 3 bases and J gave up 7 bases; unmatched junction bases: 11. Material for sequencing was PBMCs or T cells enriched from blood (not recorded which). The receptor comes from a man aged 60-69 years who had been exposed to COVID-19. J is TRBJ2-2 and V is TRBV7-2; 16 bases match TRBD2. CDR3 nucleotide sequence: TGTGCCAGCAGCTTCCGCCGCGGGACTAGCGGGAGGGATGGCGGGGAGCTGTTTTTT. Translated, it gives CASSFRRGTSGRDGGELFF.